A selection of T cell receptor beta chains follows, all from one sample in a study of blood T cell repertoires in COVID-19. Sequencing used immunoSEQ multiplex PCR; TCRdb keeps in-frame clones, though not all of them. Among 40,000 to 50,000 clones listed, 70% to 90% were seen once. The sample taken for sequencing was peripheral blood. The receptors were gathered from a human donor in a cohort sampled during active COVID-19. CDR3s include the opening cysteine and the closing phenylalanine or tryptophan. The D gene is left open where the match is weak. Only part of the rows carry a size: once, few, many, or a class if the clone is expanded.

v_gene: TRBV9
len: 15
abundance: NA
j_gene: TRBJ2-5
d_gene: TRBD2
CDR3nt: TGTGCCAGCAGCGCGACTAGCGCCTTCCAAGAGACCCAGTACTTC
CDR3aa: CASSATSAFQETQYF

v_gene: TRBV11-2
len: 17
abundance: NA
j_gene: TRBJ1-1
d_gene: NA
CDR3nt: TGTGCCAGCAGCCCCTCCGTGGGGCGCATGGCTAGCACTGAAGCTTTCTTT
CDR3aa: CASSPSVGRMASTEAFF

v_gene: TRBV28
len: 17
abundance: NA
j_gene: TRBJ1-1
d_gene: NA
CDR3nt: TGTGCCAGCAGTTTTGGTTTGGTGGCAGGCAGAAACACTGAAGCTTTCTTT
CDR3aa: CASSFGLVAGRNTEAFF

v_gene: TRBV4-2
len: 14
abundance: NA
j_gene: TRBJ2-1
d_gene: NA
CDR3nt: TGTGCCAGCAGCCGAGGACTGGGAACAAATGAGCAGTTCTTC
CDR3aa: CASSRGLGTNEQFF

v_gene: TRBV15
len: 14
abundance: NA
j_gene: TRBJ1-4
d_gene: NA
CDR3nt: TGTGCCACCAGCAGAGACCCGGGGGGTGAAAAACTGTTTTTT
CDR3aa: CATSRDPGGEKLFF

v_gene: TRBV7-3
len: 14
abundance: NA
j_gene: TRBJ2-1
d_gene: TRBD2
CDR3nt: TGTGCCAGCAGCCTAGGGACTAGTAAGGGTGAGCAGTTCTTC
CDR3aa: CASSLGTSKGEQFF

v_gene: TRBV19
len: 15
abundance: NA
j_gene: TRBJ2-1
d_gene: TRBD2
CDR3nt: TGTGCCAGTAAAACCGGGGGGACCGCTGACAATGAGCAGTTCTTC
CDR3aa: CASKTGGTADNEQFF

v_gene: TRBV7-2
len: 15
abundance: NA
j_gene: TRBJ1-2
d_gene: NA
CDR3nt: TGTGCCAGCAACAGGGAATTAACAACTAACTATGGCTACACCTTC
CDR3aa: CASNRELTTNYGYTF

v_gene: TRBV28
len: 14
abundance: NA
j_gene: TRBJ1-1
d_gene: NA
CDR3nt: TGTGCCAGCAGTTTTGCCCAGAAGAACACTGAAGCTTTCTTT
CDR3aa: CASSFAQKNTEAFF

v_gene: TRBV9
len: 15
abundance: NA
j_gene: TRBJ1-3
d_gene: NA
CDR3nt: TGTGCCAGCAGCCGGGACTCCTACTCTGGAAACACCATATATTTT
CDR3aa: CASSRDSYSGNTIYF

v_gene: TRBV18
len: 14
abundance: NA
j_gene: TRBJ2-1
d_gene: NA
CDR3nt: TGTGCCAGCTCACCCCTAAAAAAAAGCAATGAGCAGTTCTTC
CDR3aa: CASSPLKKSNEQFF

v_gene: TRBV3-1/TRBV3-2
len: 15
abundance: NA
j_gene: TRBJ2-1
d_gene: TRBD2
CDR3nt: TGTGCCAGCAGCCCTAGCGGGGGGGCCCGCAATGAGCAGTTCTTC
CDR3aa: CASSPSGGARNEQFF

v_gene: TRBV29-1
len: 14
abundance: once
j_gene: TRBJ1-1
d_gene: NA
CDR3nt: TGCAGCGTAGCTACTATACAGGCCCGCACTGAAGCTTTCTTT
CDR3aa: CSVATIQARTEAFF

v_gene: TRBV3-1/TRBV3-2
len: 13
abundance: NA
j_gene: TRBJ1-4
d_gene: NA
CDR3nt: TGTGCCAGCAGAGGGGGTACTAATGAAAAACTGTTTTTT
CDR3aa: CASRGGTNEKLFF

v_gene: TRBV18
len: 12
abundance: NA
j_gene: TRBJ2-5
d_gene: NA
CDR3nt: TGTGCCAGCTCACCTCTTCAAGAGACCCAGTACTTC
CDR3aa: CASSPLQETQYF

v_gene: TRBV5-1
len: 15
abundance: NA
j_gene: TRBJ1-2
d_gene: NA
CDR3nt: TGCGCCAGCAGCCCCAGACCACAGGTACCCTATGGCTACACCTTC
CDR3aa: CASSPRPQVPYGYTF

v_gene: TRBV30
len: 14
abundance: NA
j_gene: TRBJ2-1
d_gene: NA
CDR3nt: TGTGCCTGGGCCCGCGGGTACGATAGCAATGAGCAGTTCTTC
CDR3aa: CAWARGYDSNEQFF

v_gene: TRBV5-1
len: 14
abundance: NA
j_gene: TRBJ2-1
d_gene: TRBD1
CDR3nt: TGCGCCAGCAGCCAGGGGACAGCTTACAATGAGCAGTTCTTC
CDR3aa: CASSQGTAYNEQFF

v_gene: TRBV7-2
len: 13
abundance: NA
j_gene: TRBJ2-1
d_gene: TRBD2
CDR3nt: TGTGCCAGCAGTATGGGCGGGGGGCGAGATGTGTTCTTC
CDR3aa: CASSMGGGRDVFF

v_gene: TRBV11-2
len: 14
abundance: NA
j_gene: TRBJ2-7
d_gene: TRBD1
CDR3nt: TGTGCCAGCAGCCAGGACAGGAGCTCCTACGAGCAGTACTTC
CDR3aa: CASSQDRSSYEQYF

v_gene: TRBV19
len: 12
abundance: NA
j_gene: TRBJ1-5
d_gene: NA
CDR3nt: TGTGCCAGTAGTACAGGGTTTCAGCCCCAGCATTTT
CDR3aa: CASSTGFQPQHF

v_gene: TRBV20-1
len: 13
abundance: NA
j_gene: TRBJ1-2
d_gene: NA
CDR3nt: TGCAGTGCTAGTTTACAGGGCAACTATGGCTACACCTTC
CDR3aa: CSASLQGNYGYTF

v_gene: TRBV7-2
len: 13
abundance: NA
j_gene: TRBJ2-1
d_gene: NA
CDR3nt: TGTGCCAGCAGTCCAGGGGCCCTTAATGAGCAGTTCTTC
CDR3aa: CASSPGALNEQFF

v_gene: TRBV6-1
len: 16
abundance: NA
j_gene: TRBJ1-1
d_gene: NA
CDR3nt: TGTGCCAGCAGTGAACCAGGGGATCGAACTAACACTGAAGCTTTCTTT
CDR3aa: CASSEPGDRTNTEAFF

v_gene: TRBV4-3
len: 16
abundance: NA
j_gene: TRBJ2-7
d_gene: TRBD2
CDR3nt: TGCGCCAGCAGCCAAGCTATGTCTAGCGGAATATACGAGCAGTACTTC
CDR3aa: CASSQAMSSGIYEQYF

v_gene: TRBV19
len: 14
abundance: NA
j_gene: TRBJ2-3
d_gene: TRBD2
CDR3nt: TGTGCCAGTAAATGGACTAGCGGCACAGATACGCAGTATTTT
CDR3aa: CASKWTSGTDTQYF

v_gene: TRBV5-5
len: 15
abundance: NA
j_gene: TRBJ1-2
d_gene: NA
CDR3nt: TGTGCCAGCAGCCCCGACAGCCAAGCTAACTATGGCTACACCTTC
CDR3aa: CASSPDSQANYGYTF

v_gene: TRBV5-8
len: 15
abundance: NA
j_gene: TRBJ2-2
d_gene: TRBD1
CDR3nt: TGTGCCAGCAGCTTGGCAGGGGGCTGGACCGGGGAGCTGTTTTTT
CDR3aa: CASSLAGGWTGELFF

v_gene: TRBV6-6
len: 14
abundance: NA
j_gene: TRBJ2-3
d_gene: TRBD1
CDR3nt: TGTGCCAGCAGTGGACAGGGGGGCGCAGATACGCAGTATTTT
CDR3aa: CASSGQGGADTQYF

v_gene: TRBV20-1
len: 14
abundance: NA
j_gene: TRBJ1-2
d_gene: TRBD1
CDR3nt: TGCAGTGCTAGTTCGGACAGGGATAACTATGGCTACACCTTC
CDR3aa: CSASSDRDNYGYTF

v_gene: TRBV5-1
len: 14
abundance: NA
j_gene: TRBJ2-5
d_gene: NA
CDR3nt: TGCGCCAGCAGTTCCGCAGGGTACCAAGAGACCCAGTACTTC
CDR3aa: CASSSAGYQETQYF

v_gene: TRBV18
len: 15
abundance: once
j_gene: TRBJ2-1
d_gene: TRBD1
CDR3nt: TGTGCCAGCTCAAACGACAGGGGGACGCTCAATGAGCAGTTCTTC
CDR3aa: CASSNDRGTLNEQFF

v_gene: TRBV5-8
len: 15
abundance: few
j_gene: TRBJ1-5
d_gene: NA
CDR3nt: TGTGCCAGCAGCTTTCAGGGCTTCTCGAATCAGCCCCAGCATTTT
CDR3aa: CASSFQGFSNQPQHF

v_gene: TRBV24-1
len: 16
abundance: once
j_gene: TRBJ2-2
d_gene: TRBD2
CDR3nt: TGTGCCACCAGTGATTCGGGACTAGCGGGAGCCGGGGAGCTGTTTTTT
CDR3aa: CATSDSGLAGAGELFF

v_gene: TRBV3-1/TRBV3-2
len: 18
abundance: NA
j_gene: TRBJ2-2
d_gene: NA
CDR3nt: TGTGCCAGCAGCCAAGATCGACCTGGTCTAGCGAGTATCGGGGAGCTGTTTTTT
CDR3aa: CASSQDRPGLASIGELFF

v_gene: TRBV6-5
len: 14
abundance: few
j_gene: TRBJ2-5
d_gene: TRBD1
CDR3nt: TGTGCCAGCAGATTGACAGGGGGTAGGGAGACCCAGTACTTC
CDR3aa: CASRLTGGRETQYF

v_gene: TRBV14
len: 13
abundance: NA
j_gene: TRBJ1-1
d_gene: NA
CDR3nt: TGTGCCAGCAGCCGCCGACAGCGCACTGAAGCTTTCTTT
CDR3aa: CASSRRQRTEAFF

v_gene: TRBV30
len: 12
abundance: NA
j_gene: TRBJ1-2
d_gene: TRBD1
CDR3nt: TGTGCCTGGGACAGGGCGCTTTTCGGCTACACCTTC
CDR3aa: CAWDRALFGYTF

v_gene: TRBV5-8
len: 14
abundance: NA
j_gene: TRBJ1-4
d_gene: NA
CDR3nt: TGTGCCAGCGATAGCGGACGGTCTAATGAAAAACTGTTTTTT
CDR3aa: CASDSGRSNEKLFF

v_gene: TRBV28
len: 14
abundance: NA
j_gene: TRBJ1-2
d_gene: TRBD1
CDR3nt: TGTGCCAGCAAATCAGGGGGAGTTAACTATGGCTACACCTTC
CDR3aa: CASKSGGVNYGYTF

v_gene: TRBV5-1
len: 14
abundance: NA
j_gene: TRBJ1-1
d_gene: NA
CDR3nt: TGCGCCAGCAGTTTCGGGACTTTGGACACTGAAGCTTTCTTT
CDR3aa: CASSFGTLDTEAFF

v_gene: TRBV24-1
len: 14
abundance: NA
j_gene: TRBJ1-2
d_gene: NA
CDR3nt: TGTGCCACCAGTGATCCGAAACTAGGTGCGGGCTACACCTTC
CDR3aa: CATSDPKLGAGYTF

v_gene: TRBV7-6
len: 15
abundance: few
j_gene: TRBJ2-1
d_gene: TRBD2
CDR3nt: TGTGCCAGCAGCTTAGCTGTTAGCGGGCTCGGGGAGCAGTTCTTC
CDR3aa: CASSLAVSGLGEQFF

v_gene: TRBV11-1
len: 19
abundance: NA
j_gene: TRBJ2-1
d_gene: TRBD2
CDR3nt: TGTGCCAGCAGCTTAGCGGGCAGGGCTCCCTCTACAGCGGGGAATGAGCAGTTCTTC
CDR3aa: CASSLAGRAPSTAGNEQFF

v_gene: TRBV6-5
len: 14
abundance: NA
j_gene: TRBJ1-2
d_gene: TRBD1
CDR3nt: TGTGCCAGCAGTTACCGGGACAGGAACTATGGCTACACCTTC
CDR3aa: CASSYRDRNYGYTF

v_gene: TRBV27
len: 14
abundance: NA
j_gene: TRBJ1-2
d_gene: NA
CDR3nt: TGTGCCAGCAGTTTATCCAGGGTATCCTATGGCTACACCTTC
CDR3aa: CASSLSRVSYGYTF

v_gene: TRBV11-3
len: 14
abundance: NA
j_gene: TRBJ1-1
d_gene: TRBD1
CDR3nt: TGTGCCAGCAGCGCAGGGGGCCCCCGCGCTGAAGCTTTCTTT
CDR3aa: CASSAGGPRAEAFF

v_gene: TRBV19
len: 15
abundance: NA
j_gene: TRBJ2-6
d_gene: TRBD1
CDR3nt: TGTGCCAGTAGTGCTGACAGGGTGGGGGCCAACGTCCTGACTTTC
CDR3aa: CASSADRVGANVLTF

v_gene: TRBV19
len: 11
abundance: NA
j_gene: TRBJ1-1
d_gene: TRBD1
CDR3nt: TGTGCCAGTAGGACAGGGGCAGCAGCTTTCTTT
CDR3aa: CASRTGAAAFF

v_gene: TRBV9
len: 18
abundance: NA
j_gene: TRBJ2-3
d_gene: NA
CDR3nt: TGTGCCAGCAGCGTAGCTCCATCAGGTTTGACCGGCACAGATACGCAGTATTTT
CDR3aa: CASSVAPSGLTGTDTQYF

v_gene: TRBV11-2
len: 14
abundance: once
j_gene: TRBJ1-6
d_gene: TRBD1
CDR3nt: TGTGCCAGCAGCTTAAGACAGGGGAACGCACCCCTCCACTTT
CDR3aa: CASSLRQGNAPLHF

v_gene: TRBV27
len: 17
abundance: NA
j_gene: TRBJ1-1
d_gene: NA
CDR3nt: TGTGCCAGCAGTTTATGGAGGGCAGGGAGGGCGGGCACTGAAGCTTTCTTT
CDR3aa: CASSLWRAGRAGTEAFF

v_gene: TRBV15
len: 16
abundance: few
j_gene: TRBJ1-5
d_gene: TRBD1
CDR3nt: TGTGCCACCAGCAGGTCGTCGGGACAGGGCACTCAGCCCCAGCATTTT
CDR3aa: CATSRSSGQGTQPQHF